Listed below are T cell receptor beta chains from one sample, sequenced in a study of T cells in tumors after PD-1 blockade. Clones were sequenced by immunoSEQ multiplex PCR, and TCRdb holds only the in-frame ones, with some missing. The sample gives around 45,000 clones, around 80% of which show up once; approximately 8.3% is in the top ten. This specimen consisted of PBMCs, obtained before anti-PD-1 therapy. The receptors were gathered from a human donor with advanced basal cell or squamous cell carcinoma (not recorded which). The CDR3 runs from the conserved cysteine through the conserved F or W. D genes are given only for firm matches. The listing skips clone size in some rows; elsewhere it reads once, few, many or a size class.

CDR3nt	CDR3aa	abundance	v_gene	j_gene	d_gene
TGCGCCAGCAGCTTGGACACTAGCTCCTACGAGCAGTACTTC	CASSLDTSSYEQYF	-	TRBV5-1	TRBJ2-7	-
TGCAGCGTTGAAATTGTCAGGGGCGTCGGAAACATTCAGTACTTC	CSVEIVRGVGNIQYF	few	TRBV29-1	TRBJ2-4	-
TGTGCCGAACCGATCTGTAGCGGGGGGAGTCAGAACACAGATACGCAGTATTTT	CAEPICSGGSQNTDTQYF	-	TRBV25-1	TRBJ2-3	TRBD2
TGTGCCAGCAGCTTAGGGCGGGAGGGCCTCCAGCAGTTCTTC	CASSLGREGLQQFF	-	TRBV7-2	TRBJ2-1	TRBD2
TGTGCCAGCAGCTTGACAGGACAGGGACCCTACGAGCAGTACTTC	CASSLTGQGPYEQYF	once	TRBV5-4	TRBJ2-7	TRBD1
TGTGCCAGCAGCTTAGGAGGGGGTCCGGAGATTGTAGAGACCCAGTACTTC	CASSLGGGPEIVETQYF	few	TRBV7-8	TRBJ2-5	-
TGTGCCAGCAGCTTAGACAGGGAAGAGACCCAGTACTTC	CASSLDREETQYF	-	TRBV7-7	TRBJ2-5	-
TGTGCCAGCAGTTACGGACAGGTGGCAGATACGCAGTATTTT	CASSYGQVADTQYF	-	TRBV6-5	TRBJ2-3	TRBD1
TGTGCCAGGTCCAGAAACACTGAAGCTTTCTTT	CARSRNTEAFF	-	TRBV2	TRBJ1-1	-
TGTGCCAGCAGCTTAAGAGGGGATTTCGAAGAGACCCAGTACTTC	CASSLRGDFEETQYF	-	TRBV11-1	TRBJ2-5	-
TGTGCCAGCAGTTTGTCGACAACAGTTGGTGGAAACACCATATATTTT	CASSLSTTVGGNTIYF	-	TRBV28	TRBJ1-3	-
TGTGCCAGCAGACAGGACGAGAACACCGGGGAGCTGTTTTTT	CASRQDENTGELFF	once	TRBV7-6	TRBJ2-2	-
TGTGCCAGCAGTTACTCTAAGGGCCAAAACATTCAGTACTTC	CASSYSKGQNIQYF	-	TRBV6-5	TRBJ2-4	-
TGTGCCAGCACCGACAGACGAATCCAAGAGACCCAGTACTTC	CASTDRRIQETQYF	once	TRBV28	TRBJ2-5	-
TGTGCCAGCAGCTTAGAAGGACAGGGTAACTATGGCTACACCTTC	CASSLEGQGNYGYTF	few	TRBV11-3	TRBJ1-2	TRBD1
TGCGCCAGCAGCGGGTCCGGGACAGGGGTCTACGAGCAGTACTTC	CASSGSGTGVYEQYF	-	TRBV5-1	TRBJ2-7	TRBD1
TGTGCCAGCCTAGGGGACGGGGGTTCAGATACGCAGTATTTT	CASLGDGGSDTQYF	once	TRBV6-5	TRBJ2-3	-
TGTGCCAGTAGTATCGGGACAGGTCCACTCGGGGCCAACGTCCTGACTTTC	CASSIGTGPLGANVLTF	once	TRBV19	TRBJ2-6	TRBD1
TGTGCCAGCAGCCAACGGGAAATAGGGGAGACCCAGTACTTC	CASSQREIGETQYF	-	TRBV14	TRBJ2-5	-
TGTGCCAGAGAGGGGGAGGACAGGGCTGGAATCTTT	CAREGEDRAGIF	-	TRBV5-3	TRBJ1-1	TRBD1
TGCGCCAGCAGCCAATACCAGGGGACAGATACACAGTATTTT	CASSQYQGTDTQYF	-	TRBV4-1	TRBJ2-3	TRBD1
TGCAGTGCTAGTGAGAGTGCGGCCAAAAACATTCAGTACTTC	CSASESAAKNIQYF	-	TRBV20-1	TRBJ2-4	-
TGCAGCGCTAATCATTTGGGAGGGGCTCCGCGGGAGCAGTACTTC	CSANHLGGAPREQYF	few	TRBV29-1	TRBJ2-7	TRBD2
TGTGCCAGCAGCCCCGCCGAGGGCTACACCTTC	CASSPAEGYTF	once	TRBV7-9	TRBJ1-2	-
TGTGCCAGCAGCTTATGGCTCAGGGCTAATGAAAAACTGTTTTTT	CASSLWLRANEKLFF	few	TRBV7-9	TRBJ1-4	-